The 22 T cell receptor beta chains below all came from one sample that was sequenced in a study of T cells in Graves' hyperthyroidism and ophthalmopathy. It was RNA transcripts that yielded the amplified TCR beta CDR3 regions. HTBI primers were the set used in a first-round RT-PCR of the TCR CDR3. TCRdb re-analysed the multiplex PCR reads in MiXCR, keeping a single row per CDR3 protein. Counted here are around 600,000 distinct CDR3 sequences, about 14% occurring once; the ten biggest clones make up around 13%. The sample comprised blood. These receptors were collected from a woman in her forties or fifties with Graves' ophthalmopathy.

This clonotype was counted many times. The V and J genes are TRBV11-2 and TRBJ2-1; possible D gene TRBD2, 5 bases. The V end lost 1 base, the J end lost 3 bases, and 16 bases lay between the germline ends. The CDR3 sequence is 17 residues long. Germline lookup yields CDR1 SGHAT and CDR2 FQNNGV. DNA of the CDR3: TGTGCCAGCAGCTTAGGGTCTGGCGGAGGAAGCTACAATGAGCAGTTCTTC. It translates to CASSLGSGGGSYNEQFF.

Only a few counts were recorded for this clonotype. The chain recombines TRBV7-8 with TRBJ2-5; D remains ambiguous. The germline V gene has CDR1 SGHVS and CDR2 FQNEAQ. V was shortened by 3 bases and J by 1 base, with 12 bases between the two germline ends. The CDR3 length is 15 residues. The CDR3 DNA reads as TGTGCCAGCAGCTTGTCTCCCGCACCCCAAGAGACCCAGTACTTC. This codes for CASSLSPAPQETQYF.

This clonotype was recorded at least ten times. This chain's CDR3 is CASSFKSDTQYF. CDR3 nucleotide sequence: TGTGCCAGCAGCTTCAAGTCCGATACGCAGTATTTT. The chain carries TRBV5-5 and TRBJ2-3, with D hard to call. V shed 2 bases and J shed 6 bases, with 7 bases lying between them. Germline loops: CDR1 SGHKS, CDR2 YYEKEE (reference sequence). The CDR3 length is 12 residues.

This clonotype was seen only a few times. The chain combines TRBV10-3 with TRBJ1-1, with TRBD1 identical over 7 bases. V lost 5 bases, J lost 4 bases, and 10 bases stayed unmatched. The CDR3 length is 15 residues. The germline V gene has CDR1 ENHRY and CDR2 SYGVKD. The CDR3 DNA reads as TGTGCCATCAGTCGGAGAACAGGGGACGGCACTGAAGCTTTCTTT. Protein sequence: CAISRRTGDGTEAFF.

This clonotype was picked up a small number of times. The chain combines TRBV9 with TRBJ2-2, with D maybe TRBD1 (5 bases). Germline-derived CDR1 and CDR2 are SGDLS and YYNGEE. CDR3 length: 15 amino acids. Between the trimmed V and J ends, which lost 1 base and 4 bases, there was a span of 11 bases. The chain's CDR3 is CASSVIGAGTGELFF. CDR3 bases: TGTGCCAGCAGCGTAATTGGGGCCGGCACCGGGGAGCTGTTTTTT.

This clonotype has at least ten counts. This chain joins TRBV28 and TRBJ2-7; D unclear. Germline V gene lookup returns CDR1 MDHEN and CDR2 SYDVKM. This CDR3 is built from 12 residues. The V and J ends lost 2 bases and 7 bases respectively, with 9 bases between them. CDR3 amino acids: CASSLMAAEQYF. CDR3 sequence (DNA): TGTGCCAGCAGTTTAATGGCGGCAGAGCAGTACTTC.

This clonotype has ten or more counts. V and J are TRBV28 and TRBJ1-5; no clear D. The CDR3 is made up of 15 amino acids. Germline assignment: CDR1 MDHEN and CDR2 SYDVKM. The V end lost 1 base, the J end lost 0 bases, and 7 bases lay between the germline ends. The CDR3 sequence is CASSLSVNSNQPQHF. The CDR3 DNA reads TGTGCCAGCAGTTTATCGGTAAATAGCAATCAGCCCCAGCATTTT.

This clonotype was counted between two and nine times. The rearrangement joins TRBV7-9 to TRBJ1-2, with D hard to call. The CDR3 has 12 residues. V lost 5 bases to trimming and J lost 8 bases, with 12 bases between them. CDR1 and CDR2 from the germline V gene are SEHNR and FQNEAQ (reference sequence). The CDR3, as DNA: TGTGCCAGCAGCCCCGTCTTGTGGGGCTACACCTTC. Translated, it gives CASSPVLWGYTF.

The rearrangement links TRBV5-4 to TRBJ1-2; the D gene is possibly TRBD1 (5 bases). The CDR3 is 14 amino acids. The germline V gene has CDR1 SGHNT and CDR2 YYREEE (reference sequence). V was clipped by 0 bases and J by 6 bases, with 12 bases between them. The DNA for the CDR3 is TGTGCCAGCAGCTTGGTTCCTGGACATGATGGCTACACCTTC. This gives the protein CASSLVPGHDGYTF.

The gene calls are TRBV7-9 and TRBJ1-3; possible D gene TRBD1, 5 bases. Germline values: CDR1 SEHNR, CDR2 FQNEAQ (reference sequence). V was pared by 1 base and J by 2 bases, with 9 bases between. This CDR3 spans 15 amino acids. DNA of the CDR3: TGTGCCAGCAGCTTAGTTTCGGGGGCTGGAAACACCATATATTTT. Protein: CASSLVSGAGNTIYF.

In its sample, this clonotype was seen a few times. The chain is built from TRBV7-9 and TRBJ2-7, with D perhaps TRBD1 or TRBD2 (5 bases each). V lost 5 bases and J lost 4, with 18 bases in between. Germline CDR1 and CDR2: SEHNR and FQNEAQ (reference sequence). CDR3 length: 15 residues. The CDR3 here is CASSSGRLGVYEQYF. CDR3 DNA: TGTGCCAGCAGCAGCGGTAGGCTGGGGGTTTACGAGCAGTACTTC. The full variable domain, its missing parts supplied by reference TRBV7-9 and TRBJ2-7, is DTGVSQNPRHKITKRGQNVTFRCDPISEHNRLYWYRQTLGQGPEFLTYFQNEAQLEKSRLLSDRFSAERPKGSFSTLEIQRTEQGDSAMYLCASSSGRLGVYEQYFGPGTRLTVT.

This clonotype was detected ten times or more. This chain links TRBV7-9 with TRBJ2-1; TRBD2 matches at 8 bases. The CDR3 runs to 16 residues. Germline trimming cut 3 bases from V and 5 bases from J; bases unmatched to any gene: 9. The germline gives CDR1 SEHNR, CDR2 FQNEAQ (reference sequence). The CDR3 here is CASSFDASGYHNEQFF. DNA of the CDR3: TGTGCCAGCAGCTTTGATGCTAGCGGGTATCACAATGAGCAGTTCTTC.

This chain uses TRBV5-1 with TRBJ2-3, with a tentative D call TRBD2 (5 bases). V was cut by 4 bases and J by 1 base, with 13 bases left in between. The CDR3 has 15 residues. Looked up from germline, CDR1 is SGHRS and CDR2 is YFSETQ. CDR3 protein: CASSPGVAGTDTQYF. CDR3 DNA sequence: TGCGCCAGCAGCCCCGGGGTAGCCGGCACAGATACGCAGTATTTT.

This chain joins TRBV5-1 and TRBJ2-5, with 7 bases fitting TRBD2. The CDR3 loop spans 14 amino acids. After removal of 2 bases from V and 5 bases from J, the junction contained 6 bases not matched to a gene. Germline lookup yields CDR1 SGHRS and CDR2 YFSETQ. The CDR3, as DNA: TGCGCCAGCAGCTTCACCGGGAGGCCTGAGACCCAGTACTTC. Translation: CASSFTGRPETQYF.

The genes are TRBV20-1 and TRBJ2-1; D unresolved. This CDR3 is 15 amino acids long. Between the trimmed V and J ends, which lost 0 bases and 1 base, there was a span of 10 bases. The germline V gene has CDR1 DFQATT and CDR2 SNEGSKA (reference sequence). This chain's CDR3 is CSARDILPSYNEQFF. The CDR3 DNA reads TGCAGTGCTAGAGATATCCTCCCTTCCTACAATGAGCAGTTCTTC.

This clonotype came up many times. The J gene is TRBJ2-7, the V gene TRBV6-2 or TRBV6-3; TRBD1 or TRBD2 may be the D gene (5 bases each). The ends were cut back, 7 bases at V and 0 bases at J, with 13 bases in the middle. The germline gives CDR1 MNHEY, CDR2 SVGEGT. CDR3 size: 14 residues. CDR3 sequence reads: CASNWGDSSYEQYF. CDR3 coding DNA: TGTGCCAGCAACTGGGGAGACAGCTCCTACGAGCAGTACTTC.

The chain recombines TRBV5-1 with TRBJ2-6; no reliable D call. Per germline, CDR1 SGHRS and CDR2 YFSETQ. The CDR3 totals 15 residues. V was clipped by 2 bases and J by 2 bases, with 8 bases between them. CDR3 protein: CASSLKVPGANVLTF. The CDR3 DNA is TGCGCCAGCAGCTTAAAAGTCCCTGGGGCCAACGTCCTGACTTTC.

In this sample, this clonotype turned up a few times. The chain uses TRBV6-1 and TRBJ2-3; the D is unclear. The CDR3 consists of 12 residues. The germline V gene encodes CDR1 MNHNS and CDR2 SASEGT. Trimming cost V 8 bases and J 0 bases, with 6 bases left between them. CDR3 region: CASDASTDTQYF. DNA of the CDR3: TGTGCCAGCGATGCTAGCACAGATACGCAGTATTTT.

The genes are TRBV4-3 and TRBJ2-7; D may correspond to TRBD1 or TRBD2 (5 bases each). This CDR3 has 18 residues. Germline V lookup: CDR1 LGHNA, CDR2 YSLEER. V shed 1 base and J shed 2 bases, with 21 bases lying between them. The CDR3 bases are TGCGCCAGCAGCCAAGGGACCGACACCGGGACCTTCGCCTACGAGCAGTACTTC. Residues: CASSQGTDTGTFAYEQYF.

This clonotype showed up many times. The rearrangement uses TRBV6-1 and TRBJ2-1; TRBD2 matches at 10 bases. CDR3 size: 17 residues. Germline CDR1 MNHNS, CDR2 SASEGT. Unmatched junction bases numbered 13, after V lost 3 bases and J lost 8 bases. In DNA, the CDR3 is TGTGCCAGCAGTGAGTTTTGGTCGGCTAGCGGGAGCTATGAGCAGTTCTTC. Its protein product is CASSEFWSASGSYEQFF.

The sample holds many counts of this clonotype. The V gene is TRBV2, the J gene TRBJ2-7, with D uncertain. Germline values: CDR1 SNHLY, CDR2 FYNNEI. The CDR3 runs to 12 residues. Deletions cut 5 bases from V and 2 bases from J, with 7 bases between. The CDR3, as DNA: TGTGCCAGCAGTCAGACCCCCTACGAGCAGTACTTC. Amino acid sequence: CASSQTPYEQYF.

Concerning this clonotype: Just one base apart from a much larger clone, this may be a read error. The V and J genes are TRBV5-5 and TRBJ2-7; maybe TRBD1 (5 bases). There are 13 residues in the CDR3. Per germline, CDR1 SGHKS and CDR2 YYEKEE (reference sequence). The CDR3 loop reads CASSQTDSYERYF. CDR3 sequence (DNA): TGTGCCAGCAGCCAGACAGACTCCTACGAGCGGTACTTC.